Listed here is a single T cell receptor beta chain. This sample was included in a study of blood T cell repertoires in COVID-19. Study context: COVID-19 samples from acute and convalescent phases originated in the United States, Italy and Spain. From T cells, B-cell-depleted T cells, or PBMCs came the material, which was cDNA or gDNA.

Per the original methods: The authors estimated nucleated cell counts from reference gene primer amplification. Method: immunoSEQ multiplex PCR; TCRdb's copy keeps in-frame clones and lacks some. Clonal size and the V and J genes are those of that table, whereas D and trimming came from the DNA. The table has some 180,000 clones, about four fifths seen once. The CDR3 has 15 residues. Germline V gene lookup returns CDR1 LGHDT and CDR2 YNNKEL (reference sequence). V was shortened by 2 bases and J by 1 base, with 11 bases between the two germline ends. The source of this sequence is a woman between 65 and 79 years old who had recovered from COVID-19. This chain connects TRBV3-1 (or the pseudogene TRBV3-2) to TRBJ2-5; D is perhaps TRBD2 (6 bases). The sample consisted of peripheral blood. CDR3: CASSQFHGSQETQYF. The DNA for the CDR3 is TGTGCCAGCAGCCAATTTCACGGGAGCCAAGAGACCCAGTACTTC.